This T cell receptor (beta chain) is from a study of brain T cells in children with intractable seizures. Profiling relied on immunoSEQ multiplex PCR, and the TCRdb table lists in-frame clones only, not all of them. The data contain 100,000 to 120,000 clones, roughly 94% of them singletons. Sequencing was limited to surgery cases with top T cell transcript signatures in brain tissue. Patients received at least one anti-epileptic drug before surgery. Study-wide results and limits: Only CDR3 sequence similarity suggested viral specificity, without known HCMV serostatus. Absence of clones before surgery may stem from lower sequencing depth.

This clone was found a few times. Its antigen is as yet unknown. The origin of this receptor is a boy younger than two with hemimegalencephaly and intractable seizures. Here the sequenced sample was peripheral blood, taken at surgery.

The CDR3 DNA sequence: TGTGCCAGCAGCTTGGGGAGCACAGATACGCAGTATTTT. Protein sequence: CASSLGSTDTQYF. The J gene is TRBJ2-3, the V gene TRBV5-4; D is undetermined. Germline loops: CDR1 SGHNT, CDR2 YYREEE (reference sequence). This CDR3 region has 13 residues. The V end was cut by 0 bases, the J end by 0 bases, with 2 bases between.